This T cell receptor (beta chain) was documented in a study of T cells after yellow fever vaccination. Trimming cost V 5 bases and J 4 bases, with 9 bases left between them. The germline gives CDR1 SEHNR, CDR2 FQNEAQ (reference sequence). The CDR3 is 13 amino acids. This clonotype was counted a few times. It was through 5'RACE template switching that TCR cDNA was made, with a universal primer site and UMIs added. TCRdb processed the 5' RACE reads anew with MiXCR; each CDR3 protein has one entry. The table has 450,000 to 550,000 distinct CDR3 sequences, 21% seen once. The clonotype was recovered from a man younger than 35 who received the YFV17D yellow fever vaccine. V and J are TRBV7-9 and TRBJ2-1; D not certain. This sample comprised PBMCs, obtained 21 days after the first yellow fever vaccination. This CDR3 is CASSPVRYNEQFF. CDR3 DNA sequence: TGTGCCAGCAGCCCCGTCCGATACAATGAGCAGTTCTTC. Combining the CDR3 with reference TRBV7-9 and TRBJ2-1 gives the whole variable domain DTGVSQNPRHKITKRGQNVTFRCDPISEHNRLYWYRQTLGQGPEFLTYFQNEAQLEKSRLLSDRFSAERPKGSFSTLEIQRTEQGDSAMYLCASSPVRYNEQFFGPGTRLTVL.